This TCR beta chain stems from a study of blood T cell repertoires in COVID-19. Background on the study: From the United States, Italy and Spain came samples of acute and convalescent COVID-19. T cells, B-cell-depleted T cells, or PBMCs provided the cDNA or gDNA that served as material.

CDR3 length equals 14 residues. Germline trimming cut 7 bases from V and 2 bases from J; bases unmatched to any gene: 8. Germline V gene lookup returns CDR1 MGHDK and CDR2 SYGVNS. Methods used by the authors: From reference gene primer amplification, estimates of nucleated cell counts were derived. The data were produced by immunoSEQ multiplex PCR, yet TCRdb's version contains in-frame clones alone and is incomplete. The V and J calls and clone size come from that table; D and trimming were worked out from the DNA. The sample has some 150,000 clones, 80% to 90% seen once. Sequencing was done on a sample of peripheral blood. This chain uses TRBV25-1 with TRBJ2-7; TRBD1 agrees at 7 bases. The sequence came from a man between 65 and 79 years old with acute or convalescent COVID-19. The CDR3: CASTPPGQTYEQYF. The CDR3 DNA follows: TGTGCCAGCACACCGCCGGGACAGACCTACGAGCAGTACTTC.